What follows describes a single TCR beta chain. As originally analysed: The authors estimated nucleated cell counts from reference gene primer amplification. The assay was immunoSEQ multiplex PCR, and TCRdb's table has in-frame clones only and misses some. V, J and clone size are those of that table, while D and trimming were read from the DNA. The table has about 350,000 clones, around 91% seen once. This entry is derived from a study of blood T cell repertoires in COVID-19. Looking at the study overall: Both acute and convalescent COVID-19 samples were obtained from the United States, Italy and Spain. T cells, B-cell-depleted T cells, or PBMCs supplied cDNA or gDNA.

This sequence originates from a woman between 18 and 29 years old who had recovered from COVID-19. The sample comprised peripheral blood.

The CDR3 reads CASSIKVPGQGSNYGYTF. In DNA form, the CDR3 reads TGTGCCAGCAGTATTAAAGTACCGGGACAGGGATCTAACTATGGCTACACCTTC. The chain couples TRBV27 to TRBJ1-2; 9 nucleotides agree with TRBD1. The germline V gene has CDR1 MNHEY and CDR2 SMNVEV (reference sequence). Trimming removed 5 bases from V and 0 bases from J; junction bases left unmatched: 13. The CDR3 length is 18 residues.